The subject of this entry is one T cell receptor (beta chain). Its specificity is unknown. The data were taken from a study of OX40 agonist ivuxolimab in advanced cancers. TCRdb keeps only in-frame clones here, not all; method: immunoSEQ multiplex PCR. The repertoire holds 100,000 or so clones, 91% seen once, with around 0.86% in the top ten. Germline-derived CDR1 and CDR2 are SEHNR and FQNEAQ (reference sequence). This CDR3 is built from 17 residues. V dropped 5 bases and J dropped 7; count of bases not matched to a gene: 16. Exclusion of a patient followed from autoimmune disease history or systemic immunosuppression. Points from the study as a whole: Among some nonresponders, normalized T-cell clonal expansion was also low.

The sequenced sample was CD4+ or CD8+ T cells sorted from blood, obtained in a trial of the OX40 agonist ivuxolimab. The clonotype comes from an adult with an advanced solid tumor such as melanoma, head and neck, liver or kidney cancer. V gene TRBV7-9 combines with J gene TRBJ2-1; TRBD2 aligns across 8 bases. CDR3 protein: CASSIPKEGTRGNEQFF. CDR3 DNA: TGTGCCAGCAGCATCCCTAAGGAGGGGACTAGGGGTAATGAGCAGTTCTTC.